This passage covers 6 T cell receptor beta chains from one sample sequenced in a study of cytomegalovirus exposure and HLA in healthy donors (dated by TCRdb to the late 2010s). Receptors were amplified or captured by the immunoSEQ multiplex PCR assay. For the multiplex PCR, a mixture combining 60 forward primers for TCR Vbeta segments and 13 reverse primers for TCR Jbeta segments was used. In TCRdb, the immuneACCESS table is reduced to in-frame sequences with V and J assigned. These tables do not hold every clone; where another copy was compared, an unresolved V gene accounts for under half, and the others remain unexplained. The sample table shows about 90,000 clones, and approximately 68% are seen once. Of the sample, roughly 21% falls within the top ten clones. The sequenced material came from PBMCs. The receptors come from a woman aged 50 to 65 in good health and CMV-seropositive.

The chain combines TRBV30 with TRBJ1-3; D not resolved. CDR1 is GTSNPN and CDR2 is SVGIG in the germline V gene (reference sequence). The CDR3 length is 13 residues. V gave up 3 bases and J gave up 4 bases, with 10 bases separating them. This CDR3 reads CAWSTGFGNTIYF. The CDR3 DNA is TGTGCCTGGAGCACGGGTTTCGGAAACACCATATATTTT.

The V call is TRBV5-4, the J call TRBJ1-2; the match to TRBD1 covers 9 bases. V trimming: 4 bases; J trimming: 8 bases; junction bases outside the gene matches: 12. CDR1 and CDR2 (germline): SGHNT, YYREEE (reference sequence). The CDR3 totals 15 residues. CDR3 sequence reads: CASSEERDRAEGYTF. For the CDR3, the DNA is TGTGCCAGCAGCGAAGAGAGGGACAGGGCGGAAGGCTACACCTTC.

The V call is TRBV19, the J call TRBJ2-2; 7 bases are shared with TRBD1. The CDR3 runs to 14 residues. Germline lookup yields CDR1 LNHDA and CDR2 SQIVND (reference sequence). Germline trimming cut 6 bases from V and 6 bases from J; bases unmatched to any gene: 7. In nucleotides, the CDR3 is TGTGCCAGTAGACAGGGGTTGGAGGCCGGGGAGCTGTTTTTT. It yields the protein CASRQGLEAGELFF.

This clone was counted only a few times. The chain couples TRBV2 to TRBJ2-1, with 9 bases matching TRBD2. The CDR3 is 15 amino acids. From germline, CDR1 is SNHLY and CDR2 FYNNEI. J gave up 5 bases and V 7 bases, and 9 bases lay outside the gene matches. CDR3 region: CASKGLAGINNEQFF. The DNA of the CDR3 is TGTGCCAGCAAAGGGCTAGCGGGGATTAACAATGAGCAGTTCTTC.

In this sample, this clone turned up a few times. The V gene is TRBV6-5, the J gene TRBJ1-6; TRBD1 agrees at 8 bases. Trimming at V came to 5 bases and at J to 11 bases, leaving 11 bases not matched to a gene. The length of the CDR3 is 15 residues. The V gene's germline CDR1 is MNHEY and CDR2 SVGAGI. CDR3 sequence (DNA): TGTGCCAGCAGTCGTACAAGGACAGGGATGACACCCCTCCACTTT. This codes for CASSRTRTGMTPLHF.

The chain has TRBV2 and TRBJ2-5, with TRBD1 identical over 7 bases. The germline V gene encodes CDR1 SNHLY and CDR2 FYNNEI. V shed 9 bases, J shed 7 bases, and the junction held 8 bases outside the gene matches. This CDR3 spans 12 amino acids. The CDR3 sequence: CASGPRQGTQYF. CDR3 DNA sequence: TGTGCCAGTGGACCCAGACAGGGGACCCAGTACTTC.